These 25 T cell receptor beta chains share one sample of origin, sequenced in a study of response to subunit inactivated influenza vaccine. Via MiXCR, TCRdb re-called the RT-PCR reads, giving one row per CDR3 protein. This sample has approximately 530,000 distinct CDR3 sequences, with 6% to 9% found just once. The sequences come from PBMCs from blood, collected around 2 years after vaccination. Receptors originate from a man between 50 and 75 years old who received an inactivated influenza vaccine.

The count of this clonotype is one. The rearrangement links TRBV6-2 or TRBV6-3 to TRBJ1-2; the D gene is possibly TRBD1 (6 bases). Trimming cost V 6 bases and J 8 bases, with 16 bases left between them. From germline, CDR1 is MNHEY and CDR2 SVGEGT. The CDR3 has 13 amino acids. CDR3 sequence (DNA): TGTGCCAGCAGAATGACAGGCTTGGTCGGCTACACCTTC. As protein: CASRMTGLVGYTF.

This chain connects TRBV5-1 to TRBJ2-7; tentative D call: TRBD2 (6 bases). CDR3 length: 15 residues. V was shortened by 0 bases and J by 3 bases, with 13 bases between the two germline ends. The V gene's germline CDR1 is SGHRS and CDR2 YFSETQ. The CDR3 reads CASSLEVAAVYEQYF. CDR3 DNA: TGCGCCAGCAGCTTGGAGGTAGCGGCCGTCTACGAGCAGTACTTC.

This clonotype was seen only a few times. In nucleotides, the CDR3 is TGTGCCAGCAGCCAAGCGGTAGCGGGGGGAGAGACCCAGTACTTC. This translates into CASSQAVAGGETQYF. The J gene is TRBJ2-5, the V gene TRBV3-1; 10 nucleotides line up with TRBD2. CDR1 and CDR2 (germline): LGHDT, YNNKEL (reference sequence). CDR3 size: 15 residues. V was pared by 1 base and J by 4 bases, with 3 bases of the junction left unmatched.

This clonotype was counted between two and nine times. This sequence joins TRBV7-3 and TRBJ2-2, with 14 bases aligning to TRBD2. J gave up 7 bases and V 5 bases, and 3 bases lay outside the gene matches. This CDR3 spans 15 amino acids. Germline V gene lookup returns CDR1 SGHTA and CDR2 FQGTGA. As DNA, the CDR3 is TGTGCCAGCAGCCGACTAGCGGGAGGGCTCGGGGAGCTGTTTTTT. Its protein product is CASSRLAGGLGELFF. The variable domain in full, completed from reference TRBV7-3 and TRBJ2-2, reads GAGVSQTPSNKVTEKGKYVELRCDPISGHTALYWYRQSLGQGPEFLIYFQGTGAADDSGLPNDRFFAVRPEGSVSTLKIQRTERGDSAVYLCASSRLAGGLGELFFGEGSRLTVL.

There are many counts of this clonotype. CDR3 region: CASRHRGRVETQYF. CDR3 nucleotide sequence: TGTGCCAGCAGGCACAGGGGTCGGGTAGAGACCCAGTACTTC. V is TRBV6-1 and J is TRBJ2-5; 7 bases fit TRBD1. V shed 6 bases, J shed 4 bases, and the junction held 8 bases outside the gene matches. This CDR3 comprises 14 residues. Germline V CDR1 and CDR2: MNHNS, SASEGT.

This clonotype was seen more than once but under ten times. As DNA, the CDR3 is TGCGCCAGCACCCTGGGGGACCCTTTCAATGAGCAGTTCTTC. The encoded protein is CASTLGDPFNEQFF. The chain is built from TRBV5-1 and TRBJ2-1, with D perhaps assigned TRBD1 or TRBD2 (5 bases each). This CDR3 spans 14 amino acids. Trimming removed 6 bases at V and 6 bases at J, with 16 bases between. CDR1 is SGHRS, CDR2 YFSETQ, per germline.

This clonotype has ten or more counts. V is TRBV7-9 and J is TRBJ2-3; 8 bases are a match to TRBD2. The length of the CDR3 is 15 residues. Germline V gives CDR1 SEHNR, CDR2 FQNEAQ (reference sequence). Germline trimming cut 3 bases from V and 0 bases from J; bases unmatched to any gene: 2. The CDR3 DNA is TGTGCCAGCAGCTTCCGGGGGGGCAGCACAGATACGCAGTATTTT. Translating it yields CASSFRGGSTDTQYF.

Many counts were recorded for this clonotype. V and J are TRBV5-1 and TRBJ2-7; D ambiguous. CDR3 length: 13 residues. V lost 0 bases and J 4 bases, leaving 8 bases between the germline ends. Germline values: CDR1 SGHRS, CDR2 YFSETQ. The CDR3 loop is CASSLAKGYEQYF. The CDR3 region has the DNA TGCGCCAGCAGCTTGGCCAAAGGGTACGAGCAGTACTTC.

The chain combines TRBV5-5 with TRBJ2-1, with D unclear. The CDR3 spans 10 residues. The V gene lost 0 bases and the J gene lost 15 bases, with 7 bases spanning the gap. Germline V gene data show CDR1 as SGHKS and CDR2 as YYEKEE (reference sequence). CDR3 sequence (DNA): TGTGCCAGCAGCTTGGAACTATTGTTCTTC. Translation gives CASSLELLFF.

The chain uses TRBV20-1 and TRBJ2-1; no clear D. V was clipped by 1 base and J by 1 base, with 8 bases between them. Germline CDR1 is DFQATT and CDR2 is SNEGSKA (reference sequence). This CDR3 spans 14 amino acids. CDR3 sequence reads: CSARGTTSYNEQFF. As DNA, the CDR3 is TGCAGTGCTAGAGGTACCACTTCCTACAATGAGCAGTTCTTC.

The table lists this clonotype with a few counts. The rearrangement joins TRBV20-1 to TRBJ1-3; a possible D gene is TRBD1 (6 bases). V was clipped by 5 bases and J by 0 bases, with 11 bases between them. The CDR3 is 14 amino acids. Germline CDR1 DFQATT, CDR2 SNEGSKA (reference sequence). The chain's CDR3 is CSASGVNSGNTIYF. The CDR3 DNA follows: TGCAGTGCTTCAGGGGTCAACTCTGGAAACACCATATATTTT.

J is TRBJ2-6 and V is TRBV6-2 or TRBV6-3; no firm D call. CDR3 length: 15 amino acids. Trimming removed 6 bases from V and 4 bases from J, with 13 bases in between. The germline gives CDR1 MNHEY, CDR2 SVGEGT. This CDR3 is CASSRSSGGANVLTF. The CDR3 DNA sequence: TGTGCCAGCAGCCGATCTTCCGGGGGGGCCAACGTCCTGACTTTC.

The V gene is TRBV4-1, the J gene TRBJ2-3, with TRBD1 identical over 10 bases. Germline V gene lookup returns CDR1 MGHRA and CDR2 YSYEKL. V trimming: 3 bases; J trimming: 2 bases; junction bases outside the gene matches: 5. This CDR3 is built from 16 residues. CDR3 in DNA: TGCGCCAGCAGCCACCGGGACAGGGGCCCCACAGATACGCAGTATTTT. This sequence encodes CASSHRDRGPTDTQYF.

This clonotype was seen ten or more times. The chain couples TRBV4-3 to TRBJ2-1; D is unclear. Trimming took off 0 bases at V and 9 bases at J, with 9 bases between the two ends. The CDR3 consists of 13 residues. The V gene's germline CDR1 is LGHNA and CDR2 YSLEER. Here the CDR3 reads CASSQEKGSEQFF. DNA for the CDR3: TGCGCCAGCAGCCAAGAAAAGGGTAGTGAGCAGTTCTTC.

This clonotype was detected only a few times. The chain has TRBV6-1 and TRBJ1-3; 7 bases agree with TRBD1. Germline V gene sequence: CDR1 MNHNS, CDR2 SASEGT. There are 14 residues in the CDR3. J lost 3 bases, V lost 6 bases, and 5 bases had no gene match. CDR3 sequence (DNA): TGTGCCAGCAGCCGGGGGACAGATGGAAACACCATATATTTT. Translated, it gives CASSRGTDGNTIYF.

The V call is TRBV15, the J call TRBJ2-7; D may be TRBD1 or TRBD2 (5 bases each). V gave up 0 bases and J gave up 0 bases, with 12 bases separating them. CDR3 length: 16 amino acids. Germline assignment: CDR1 LNHNV and CDR2 YYDKDF (reference sequence). The CDR3 DNA sequence: TGTGCCACCAGCAGAGATATGGGACCGAGCTCCTACGAGCAGTACTTC. Amino acid sequence: CATSRDMGPSSYEQYF.

This clonotype occurred many times. The chain's CDR3 is CASSQDSGPVFGYTF. DNA of the CDR3: TGTGCCAGCAGCCAAGATAGTGGACCGGTTTTTGGCTACACCTTC. The genes are TRBV4-2 and TRBJ1-2; D call uncertain. V was clipped by 0 bases and J by 7 bases, with 15 bases between them. CDR3 length equals 15 residues. The germline V gene encodes CDR1 LGHNA and CDR2 YNFKEQ.

The chain combines TRBV12-3 or TRBV12-4 with TRBJ1-5; D is uncertain. The CDR3 has 13 residues. V was shortened by 5 bases and J by 4 bases, with 9 bases between the two germline ends. CDR3 DNA: TGTGCCAGCAGTCCCGAACGGAATCAGCCCCAGCATTTT. Its protein is CASSPERNQPQHF.

The J gene is TRBJ1-5, the V gene TRBV12-3 or TRBV12-4; D is undetermined. The V end was cut by 7 bases, the J end by 9 bases, with 10 bases between. The CDR3 sequence is 11 residues long. The CDR3 DNA follows: TGTGCCAGCACCCACAAGGGGCCCCAGCATTTT. This translates into CASTHKGPQHF.

There are many counts of this clonotype. The gene calls are TRBV20-1 and TRBJ2-3; 11 nucleotides align to TRBD2. V lost 1 base to trimming and J lost 7 bases; unmatched junction nucleotides: 7. The CDR3 covers 15 residues. Germline-derived CDR1 and CDR2 are DFQATT and SNEGSKA (reference sequence). The CDR3 region has the DNA TGCAGTGCTAGAGTAGCGGGAGGGCCAGGATATACGCAGTATTTT. Its protein is CSARVAGGPGYTQYF.

At least ten counts were recorded for this clonotype. Germline is not matched at one junction end, which may reflect a read error. This chain joins TRBV12-3 or TRBV12-4 and TRBJ2-7; D gene ambiguous. The CDR3 loop spans 13 amino acids. CDR3 DNA: TGTGCCAGCAGTTTGTCGGGCCCCTACCAGCAGTACTTC. Protein: CASSLSGPYQQYF.

This sequence joins TRBV7-2 and TRBJ2-1; D is possibly TRBD2 (5 bases). The CDR3 is 16 residues long. Germline lookup yields CDR1 SGHTA and CDR2 FQGNSA. Trimming left V 5 bases short and J 2 bases short, with 16 bases between. The CDR3 nucleotides are TGTGCCAGCAGCCTCAGTGGTGGCGGGCCCTACAATGAGCAGTTCTTC. Its translation: CASSLSGGGPYNEQFF.

The V and J genes are TRBV12-3 or TRBV12-4 and TRBJ2-1; 7 bases line up with TRBD1. After removal of 2 bases from V and 2 bases from J, the junction contained 6 bases not matched to a gene. The CDR3 runs 16 residues. In nucleotides, the CDR3 is TGTGCCAGCAGTTTAAGACAGGGAGTTGCCTACAATGAGCAGTTCTTC. Encoded protein: CASSLRQGVAYNEQFF.

This clonotype has just a few counts. This chain links TRBV19 with TRBJ1-3; D remains ambiguous. CDR3 size: 15 residues. Germline V gene sequence: CDR1 LNHDA, CDR2 SQIVND (reference sequence). V was trimmed by 6 bases and J by 0 bases, leaving 12 bases between them. This chain's CDR3 is CASRPGSLSGNTIYF. CDR3 sequence (DNA): TGTGCCAGTAGGCCGGGCAGTCTCTCTGGAAACACCATATATTTT.

The table lists this clonotype with many counts. The chain is built from TRBV6-4 and TRBJ2-1; 12 bases line up with TRBD2. The trim removed 5 bases at V and 3 bases at J, leaving 8 bases unmatched. The germline gives CDR1 MRHNA, CDR2 SNTAGT. The CDR3 length is 17 residues. CDR3 amino acids: CASSILAGGIHYNEQFF. For the CDR3, the DNA is TGTGCCAGCAGTATCCTAGCGGGGGGGATCCACTACAATGAGCAGTTCTTC.